The 24 T cell receptor beta chains below all came from one sample that was sequenced in a study of blood T cell repertoires in COVID-19 (dated by TCRdb to about 2020). The library was made by the immunoSEQ multiplex PCR assay. Drawn from immuneACCESS, this table holds only the in-frame rearrangements with V and J called that TCRdb kept. Clones are partly lost; checked studies trace under half to an unresolved V gene and leave the rest unexplained. The sample yields 150,000 to 200,000 clones; over 75% were counted once. Together, the top ten hold around 6% of the sample. Sample: PBMCs or T cells enriched from blood (not recorded which). The receptors derive from a middle-aged woman with acute COVID-19.

Note on this clone: This CDR3 is also generated by other DNA sequences in the sample. V usage is TRBV5-1 and J usage is TRBJ1-5, with D tentatively TRBD1 (6 bases). The CDR3 length is 15 residues. Germline assignment: CDR1 SGHRS and CDR2 YFSETQ. The V end was cut by 0 bases, the J end by 1 base, with 8 bases between. DNA for the CDR3: TGCGCCAGCAGCTTGGAGGGGGGGAGCAATCAGCCCCAGCATTTT. This encodes CASSLEGGSNQPQHF.

The chain has TRBV7-9 and TRBJ2-1; 9 nucleotides agree with TRBD2. CDR1 and CDR2 (germline): SEHNR, FQNEAQ (reference sequence). CDR3 length equals 15 residues. The trim removed 6 bases at V and 4 bases at J, leaving 7 bases unmatched. For the CDR3, the DNA is TGTGCCAGCAGGGCCGGGACTAGCAATTACAATGAGCAGTTCTTC. Encoded protein: CASRAGTSNYNEQFF.

This chain uses TRBV7-3 with TRBJ2-5, with TRBD1 matching 7 bases. This CDR3 spans 13 amino acids. The V gene's germline CDR1 is SGHTA and CDR2 FQGTGA. Unmatched junction bases numbered 5, after V lost 5 bases and J lost 5 bases. The CDR3 reads CASSKGAEETQYF. The CDR3 bases are TGTGCCAGCAGCAAGGGGGCCGAGGAGACCCAGTACTTC.

CDR3 DNA: TGTGCCAGCTCACCACGGGAGGACTATGGCTACACCTTC. This translates into CASSPREDYGYTF. The chain combines TRBV18 with TRBJ1-2; D gene ambiguous. Trimming took off 1 base at V and 3 bases at J, with 6 bases between the two ends. This CDR3 region has 13 residues. CDR1 is KGHSH and CDR2 is LQKENI in the germline V gene.

The V and J genes are TRBV13 and TRBJ1-1; possible D gene TRBD1, 5 bases. CDR1 and CDR2 from the germline V gene are PRHDT and FYEKMQ (reference sequence). The CDR3 spans 14 residues. V shed 10 bases and J shed 0 bases, with 15 bases lying between them. CDR3 nucleotide sequence: TGTGCCACCACCGACAGCTCAATGAACACTGAAGCTTTCTTT. It encodes CATTDSSMNTEAFF.

V is TRBV5-1 and J is TRBJ2-2, with TRBD2 matching over 8 bases. This CDR3 region has 14 residues. The germline V gene encodes CDR1 SGHRS and CDR2 YFSETQ. V shed 6 bases and J 4 bases; nucleotides not matched to a gene: 5. DNA of the CDR3: TGCGCCAGCAACCTGGCGGGAGGCACCGGGGAGCTGTTTTTT. Amino acid sequence: CASNLAGGTGELFF. Using reference TRBV5-1 and TRBJ2-2 for the parts outside the CDR3, the full variable domain is KAGVTQTPRYLIKTRGQQVTLSCSPISGHRSVSWYQQTPGQGLQFLFEYFSETQRNKGNFPGRFSGRQFSNSRSEMNVSTLELGDSALYLCASNLAGGTGELFFGEGSRLTVL.

The chain joins TRBV7-2 to TRBJ2-1; 11 bases fit TRBD1. The CDR3 is made up of 15 amino acids. Germline-derived CDR1 and CDR2 are SGHTA and FQGNSA. The J segment lost 7 bases and the V segment lost 5 bases, leaving 7 bases of the junction unmatched. The CDR3 region has the DNA TGTGCCAGCAGCATCGGGACAGGGGGGAGAAATGAGCAGTTCTTC. Its translation is CASSIGTGGRNEQFF.

The rearrangement joins TRBV6-5 to TRBJ1-1; D ambiguous. The CDR3 covers 15 residues. The V gene's germline CDR1 is MNHEY and CDR2 SVGAGI. V was shortened by 8 bases and J by 0 bases, with 16 bases between the two germline ends. The CDR3 DNA reads as TGTGCCAGCTCGACGGTAGGACTGTTGAACACTGAAGCTTTCTTT. Translated: CASSTVGLLNTEAFF.

V and J are TRBV5-6 and TRBJ2-5; no clear D gene. Trimming shortened V by 0 bases and J by 5 bases, and 11 bases separated the two germline ends. The CDR3 covers 14 residues. Per germline, CDR1 SGHDT and CDR2 YYEEEE. CDR3 sequence (DNA): TGTGCCAGCAGCTTGGATAGCTCTGAGGAGACCCAGTACTTC. Residues: CASSLDSSEETQYF.

This clone was recorded only once. The chain joins TRBV3-1 (or the pseudogene TRBV3-2) to TRBJ1-3; unclear D gene. The CDR3 is 16 residues long. V lost 4 bases and J 0 bases, leaving 13 bases between the germline ends. Germline V gene sequence: CDR1 LGHDT, CDR2 YNNKEL (reference sequence). The CDR3 here is CASSLQTAYSGNTIYF. CDR3 in DNA: TGTGCCAGCAGCCTTCAAACTGCATACTCTGGAAACACCATATATTTT.

The chain couples TRBV4-2 to TRBJ2-7; 7 positions match TRBD2. This CDR3 comprises 16 residues. The junction had 6 bases not matched to a gene; V was cut back by 0 bases and J by 1 base. Germline CDR1 and CDR2: LGHNA and YNFKEQ. CDR3 residues: CASSQEASGKSYEQYF. The CDR3 nucleotides are TGTGCCAGCAGCCAAGAAGCTAGCGGAAAGTCCTACGAGCAGTACTTC.

The V gene is TRBV5-1, the J gene TRBJ1-3; 7 bases line up with TRBD1. Germline assignment: CDR1 SGHRS and CDR2 YFSETQ. Trimming removed 0 bases from V and 2 bases from J; junction bases left unmatched: 5. The CDR3 spans 16 residues. CDR3 in DNA: TGCGCCAGCAGCTTGGGGGGGACAGCCCCTGGAAACACCATATATTTT. Amino acids: CASSLGGTAPGNTIYF.

The V and J genes are TRBV10-2 and TRBJ2-7; 7 bases line up with TRBD2. Germline CDR1 is WSHSY and CDR2 is SAAADI. The CDR3 consists of 13 residues. V trimming: 7 bases; J trimming: 7 bases; junction bases outside the gene matches: 10. The CDR3 DNA follows: TGCGCCAGCAACTCCGGGACTACCACGGAGCAGTACTTC. Its translation is CASNSGTTTEQYF.

The J gene is TRBJ2-3, the V gene TRBV3-1 (or the pseudogene TRBV3-2), with TRBD2 matching over 10 bases. With 3 bases clipped from V and 0 bases from J, the junction kept 6 bases outside the gene matches. Per germline, CDR1 LGHDT and CDR2 YNNKEL (reference sequence). The CDR3 totals 17 residues. CDR3 nucleotide sequence: TGTGCCAGCAGCCACCAAGCGACTAGCGGGAGCACAGATACGCAGTATTTT. This translates into CASSHQATSGSTDTQYF.

Only one count was recorded for this clone. J is TRBJ2-5 and V is TRBV2, with 9 bases matching TRBD1. Trimming cost V 6 bases and J 5 bases; bases outside gene matches: 4. CDR1 and CDR2 from the germline V gene are SNHLY and FYNNEI. The CDR3 loop spans 13 amino acids. The CDR3 DNA sequence: TGTGCCAGCAGCCGGGACAGGGACGAGACCCAGTACTTC. The encoded protein is CASSRDRDETQYF.

The chain joins TRBV5-1 to TRBJ2-5; 13 bases agree with TRBD2. The V gene's germline CDR1 is SGHRS and CDR2 YFSETQ. V gave up 2 bases and J gave up 2 bases; unmatched junction bases: 3. CDR3 size: 16 residues. The CDR3 nucleotides read TGCGCCAGCAGCTTAGGGACTAGCGGGGTACAAGAGACCCAGTACTTC. This codes for CASSLGTSGVQETQYF. Supplemented by reference TRBV5-1 and TRBJ2-5, the full variable domain reads KAGVTQTPRYLIKTRGQQVTLSCSPISGHRSVSWYQQTPGQGLQFLFEYFSETQRNKGNFPGRFSGRQFSNSRSEMNVSTLELGDSALYLCASSLGTSGVQETQYFGPGTRLLVL.

V and J are TRBV30 and TRBJ2-1; 7 nucleotides align to TRBD1. Germline V gene lookup returns CDR1 GTSNPN and CDR2 SVGIG (reference sequence). This CDR3 has 13 amino acids. The trim removed 3 bases at V and 4 bases at J, leaving 3 bases unmatched. The CDR3 DNA is TGTGCCTGGAGGAACAGGGGATACAATGAGCAGTTCTTC. Its protein is CAWRNRGYNEQFF.

The J gene is TRBJ2-3, the V gene TRBV29-1, with TRBD2 matching over 12 bases. Germline V gene lookup returns CDR1 SQVTM and CDR2 ANQGSEA. Losses at the gene ends were 8 bases for V and 4 bases for J; bases not matched to a gene: 19. The CDR3 is made up of 18 amino acids. The CDR3 region is CSMRGGLAGRSQSDTQYF. In nucleotides, the CDR3 is TGCAGCATGAGAGGAGGACTAGCGGGAAGGTCTCAGTCAGATACGCAGTATTTT.

The chain carries TRBV19 and TRBJ2-1, with TRBD2 matching 10 bases. The germline V gene has CDR1 LNHDA and CDR2 SQIVND (reference sequence). V was pared by 5 bases and J by 4 bases, with 11 bases of the junction left unmatched. The CDR3 runs to 17 residues. The CDR3 spells CASSVLRLAGIYNEQFF. The CDR3 DNA is TGTGCCAGTAGTGTCCTCCGACTAGCGGGCATTTACAATGAGCAGTTCTTC.

The chain uses TRBV6-5 and TRBJ2-7; 7 bases agree with TRBD1. In germline, CDR1 is MNHEY, CDR2 SVGAGI. The CDR3 contains 14 residues. Trimming at V came to 7 bases and at J to 0 bases, leaving 6 bases not matched to a gene. CDR3 nucleotides: TGTGCCAGCAAACCCGGACAGGCCTCCTACGAGCAGTACTTC. Translated: CASKPGQASYEQYF.

The V gene is TRBV30, the J gene TRBJ2-1, with 9 bases lining up with TRBD1. Germline CDR1 GTSNPN, CDR2 SVGIG (reference sequence). The CDR3 sequence is 16 residues long. The V gene end was trimmed by 0 bases and the J gene end by 7 bases; junction bases not matched to a gene: 10. DNA of the CDR3: TGTGCCTGGAGTGTCTGGGGACAGGGCTTGGGAAATGAGCAGTTCTTC. Translation: CAWSVWGQGLGNEQFF. Full variable domain (outside the CDR3, taken from reference TRBV30 and TRBJ2-1): SQTIHQWPATLVQPVGSPLSLECTVEGTSNPNLYWYRQAAGRGLQLLFYSVGIGQISSEVPQNLSASRPQDRQFILSSKKLLLSDSGFYLCAWSVWGQGLGNEQFFGPGTRLTVL.

The CDR3, as DNA: TGTGCCAGCAGCCAAGACAAGCGGGCTCCCTACGAGCAGTACTTC. The encoded protein is CASSQDKRAPYEQYF. This chain connects TRBV5-6 to TRBJ2-7, with a possible D match to TRBD2 (6 bases). CDR1 SGHDT and CDR2 YYEEEE come from the germline V gene. The CDR3 is 15 amino acids. The ends were cut back, 4 bases at V and 2 bases at J, with 16 bases in the middle.

V and J are TRBV15 and TRBJ1-2; 8 bases line up with TRBD1. This CDR3 has 15 residues. Per the germline V gene, CDR1 is LNHNV and CDR2 is YYDKDF (reference sequence). V lost 3 bases to trimming and J lost 3 bases; unmatched junction nucleotides: 6. The CDR3 loop is CATSSWTGKDYGYTF. The CDR3, as DNA: TGTGCCACCAGCAGCTGGACAGGGAAGGACTATGGCTACACCTTC.

This clone was picked up one time. This sequence joins TRBV7-3 and TRBJ2-1; unclear D gene. Germline V gene sequence: CDR1 SGHTA, CDR2 FQGTGA. Trimming took 2 bases from V and 9 from J, leaving 11 bases between them. The CDR3 totals 13 residues. The CDR3 bases are TGTGCCAGCAGCTTATTCCAAACGGGTGAGCAGTTCTTC. This encodes CASSLFQTGEQFF.